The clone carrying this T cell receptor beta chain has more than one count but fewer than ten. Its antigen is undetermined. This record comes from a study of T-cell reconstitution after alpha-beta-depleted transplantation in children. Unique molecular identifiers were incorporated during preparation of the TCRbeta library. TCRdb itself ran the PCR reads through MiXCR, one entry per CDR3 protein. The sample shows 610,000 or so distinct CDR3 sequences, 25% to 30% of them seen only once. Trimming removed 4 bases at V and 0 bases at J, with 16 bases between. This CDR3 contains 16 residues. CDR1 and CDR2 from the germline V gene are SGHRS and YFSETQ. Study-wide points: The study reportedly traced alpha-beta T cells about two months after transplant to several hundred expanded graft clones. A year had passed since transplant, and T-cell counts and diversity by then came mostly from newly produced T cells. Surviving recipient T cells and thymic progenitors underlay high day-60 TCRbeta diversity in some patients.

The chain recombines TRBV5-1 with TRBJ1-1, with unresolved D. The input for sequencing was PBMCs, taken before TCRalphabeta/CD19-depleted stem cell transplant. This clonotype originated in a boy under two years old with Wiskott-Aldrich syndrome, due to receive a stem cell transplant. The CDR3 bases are TGCGCCAGCAGCCCACGCCGGGGAGATATGAACACTGAAGCTTTCTTT. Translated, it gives CASSPRRGDMNTEAFF.